Sequencing of this T cell receptor (beta chain) was carried out in a study of blood T cell repertoires in COVID-19. On the study more broadly: The analysed material was cDNA or gDNA that came from T cells, B-cell-depleted T cells, or PBMCs.

The protocol was immunoSEQ multiplex PCR, while the TCRdb copy is restricted to in-frame clones and leaves out a portion. The sample holds 70,000 to 85,000 clones, over 70% seen once. The sequenced sample consisted of peripheral blood. This sequence was found in a man older than 75 with active or convalescent COVID-19.

The CDR3 spells CASSPGTGPYNEQFF. The CDR3 coding sequence is TGTGCCAGCAGCCCTGGGACAGGGCCCTACAATGAGCAGTTCTTC. This rearrangement joins TRBV3-1 (or the pseudogene TRBV3-2) to TRBJ2-1; 9 positions match TRBD1. V was pared by 4 bases and J by 2 bases, with 3 bases of the junction left unmatched. CDR1 LGHDT and CDR2 YNNKEL come from the germline V gene (reference sequence). This CDR3 is 15 amino acids long.